This T cell receptor beta chain was identified in a study of CD8 T cells in Susac syndrome. Whole-study findings and limits: Clonal expansion involving Susac CD8+ cells peaked in TEMRA cells and active patients.

Concerning this clonotype: The antigen is not known.

With random hexamers, roughly 0.5 to 1 ug RNA was reverse transcribed. TCRdb used MiXCR to reprocess the immunoSEQ multiplex PCR reads, holding one entry per CDR3 protein. The sample has over 100,000 distinct CDR3 sequences; around 94% are singletons. Germline-derived CDR1 and CDR2 are SGDLS and YYNGEE. Trimming cost V 2 bases and J 2 bases; bases outside gene matches: 3. The CDR3 runs to 16 residues. This TCR was recovered from a human donor with Susac syndrome. The sample consisted of CD8+ T cells from PBMCs. This chain links TRBV9 with TRBJ2-1, with 11 bases that match TRBD2. The CDR3 loop reads CASSVDSGGAYNEQFF. Written as DNA, the CDR3 is TGTGCCAGCAGCGTCGATAGCGGGGGGGCCTACAATGAGCAGTTCTTC. Full variable domain (missing parts from reference TRBV9 and TRBJ2-1): DSGVTQTPKHLITATGQRVTLRCSPRSGDLSVYWYQQSLDQGLQFLIQYYNGEERAKGNILERFSAQQFPDLHSELNLSSLELGDSALYFCASSVDSGGAYNEQFFGPGTRLTVL.